This entry features one TCR beta chain sequence. Its target is not known. The data originate from a study of shared clonotypes between healthy human individuals. Study at large: A couple of women and three men aged 18 to 49 served as donors. Study conclusions and caveats: It was the few donors that limited the genetic and exposure-history diversity represented. Inspection by rarefaction showed sorted-subset sequencing to be incomplete despite large depth.

In the original workflow: For the immunoSEQ data, sequences were junction-only without quality scores, so filtering differed. Produced via immunoSEQ multiplex PCR; TCRdb's table is partial and in-frame only. Clone size and V and J calls were adopted from that table, with D and trimming inferred from the DNA. The sample has over a million clones; approximately 98.5% are singletons. J was trimmed by 2 bases and V by 4 bases; bases with no gene match: 6. Germline loops: CDR1 KGHSH, CDR2 LQKENI. The CDR3 covers 15 residues. The sample consisted of naive CD4+ T cells sorted from blood. The subset here: CD45RA+ positively selected. The sequence was obtained from a man aged 25-40 years in good health. The chain carries TRBV18 and TRBJ2-3; 7 nucleotides match TRBD2. The DNA of the CDR3 is TGTGCCAGCTCACAATTGGGAGGGGTCACAGATACGCAGTATTTT. Protein product: CASSQLGGVTDTQYF.